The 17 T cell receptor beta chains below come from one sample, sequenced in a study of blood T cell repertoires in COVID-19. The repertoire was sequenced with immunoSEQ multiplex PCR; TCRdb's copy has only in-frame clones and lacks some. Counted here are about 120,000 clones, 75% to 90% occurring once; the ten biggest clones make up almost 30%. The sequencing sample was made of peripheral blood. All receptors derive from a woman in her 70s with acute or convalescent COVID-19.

The CDR3 DNA sequence: TGTGCCAGCAGCCGGCATACAGGGGACACTGAAGCTTTCTTT. This encodes CASSRHTGDTEAFF. The genes are TRBV3-1 (or the pseudogene TRBV3-2) and TRBJ1-1; 7 nucleotides agree with TRBD1. V gave up 4 bases and J gave up 3 bases; unmatched junction bases: 5. CDR1 and CDR2 (germline): LGHDT, YNNKEL (reference sequence). The CDR3 consists of 14 residues.

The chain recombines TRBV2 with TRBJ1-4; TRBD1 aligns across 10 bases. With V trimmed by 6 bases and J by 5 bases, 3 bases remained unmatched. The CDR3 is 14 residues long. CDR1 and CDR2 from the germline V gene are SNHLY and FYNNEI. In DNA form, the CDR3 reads TGTGCCAGCAGAGGGGGACAGGGGAATGAAAAACTGTTTTTT. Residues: CASRGGQGNEKLFF.

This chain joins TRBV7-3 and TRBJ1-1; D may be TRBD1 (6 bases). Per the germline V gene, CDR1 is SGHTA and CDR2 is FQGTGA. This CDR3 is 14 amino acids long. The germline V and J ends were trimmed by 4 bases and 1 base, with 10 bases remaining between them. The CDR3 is CASSSGHQNTEAFF. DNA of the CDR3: TGTGCCAGCAGCTCGGGACACCAGAACACTGAAGCTTTCTTT.

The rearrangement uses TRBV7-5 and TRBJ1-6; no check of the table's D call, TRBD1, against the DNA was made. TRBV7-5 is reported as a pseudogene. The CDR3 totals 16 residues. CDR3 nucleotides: TGTGTCAGAAGCTTACCAGGCCTCCTCAATAATTCACCCCTCCACTTT. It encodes CVRSLPGLLNNSPLHF.

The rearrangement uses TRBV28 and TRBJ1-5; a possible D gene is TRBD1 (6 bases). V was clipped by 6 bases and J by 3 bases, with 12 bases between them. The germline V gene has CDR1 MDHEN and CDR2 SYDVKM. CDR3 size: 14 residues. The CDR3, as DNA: TGTGCCAGCAGAATCCGGGACACCAATCAGCCCCAGCATTTT. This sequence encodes CASRIRDTNQPQHF.

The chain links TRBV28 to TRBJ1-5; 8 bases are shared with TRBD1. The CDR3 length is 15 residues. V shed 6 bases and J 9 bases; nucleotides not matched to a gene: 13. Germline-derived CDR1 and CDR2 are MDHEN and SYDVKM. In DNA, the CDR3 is TGTGCCAGCAGGAAAGCGACAGGGGACGGGGGGCCCCAGCATTTT. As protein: CASRKATGDGGPQHF.

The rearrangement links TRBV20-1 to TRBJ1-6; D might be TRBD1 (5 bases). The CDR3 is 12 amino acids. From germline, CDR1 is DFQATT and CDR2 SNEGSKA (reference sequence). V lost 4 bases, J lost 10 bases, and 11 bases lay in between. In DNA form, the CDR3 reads TGCAGTGCTATTGACAGTTCCTCACCCCTCCACTTT. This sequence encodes CSAIDSSSPLHF.

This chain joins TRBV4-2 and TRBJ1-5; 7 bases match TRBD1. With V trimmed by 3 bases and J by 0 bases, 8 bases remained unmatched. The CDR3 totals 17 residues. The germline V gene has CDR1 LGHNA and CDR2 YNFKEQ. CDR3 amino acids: CASSQGQNLISNQPQHF. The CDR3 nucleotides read TGTGCCAGCAGCCAGGGACAGAACCTCATTAGCAATCAGCCCCAGCATTTT.

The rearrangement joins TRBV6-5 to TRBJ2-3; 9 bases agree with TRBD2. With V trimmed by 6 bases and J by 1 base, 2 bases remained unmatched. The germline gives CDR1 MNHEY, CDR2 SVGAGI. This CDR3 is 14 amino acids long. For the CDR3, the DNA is TGTGCCAGCAGATCTAGCGGGGGCACAGATACGCAGTATTTT. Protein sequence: CASRSSGGTDTQYF.

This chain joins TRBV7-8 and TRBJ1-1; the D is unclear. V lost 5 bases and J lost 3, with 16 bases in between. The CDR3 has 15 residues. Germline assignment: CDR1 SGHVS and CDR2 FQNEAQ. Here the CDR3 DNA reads TGTGCCAGCAGCCCAGTCACAGCCGGGGACACTGAAGCTTTCTTT. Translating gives CASSPVTAGDTEAFF.

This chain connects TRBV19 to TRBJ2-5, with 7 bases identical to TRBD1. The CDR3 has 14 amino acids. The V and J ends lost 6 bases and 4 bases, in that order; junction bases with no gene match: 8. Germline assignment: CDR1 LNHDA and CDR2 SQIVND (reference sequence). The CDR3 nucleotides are TGTGCCAGTAGCTTAAGCCGGGACAGAGAGACCCAGTACTTC. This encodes CASSLSRDRETQYF.

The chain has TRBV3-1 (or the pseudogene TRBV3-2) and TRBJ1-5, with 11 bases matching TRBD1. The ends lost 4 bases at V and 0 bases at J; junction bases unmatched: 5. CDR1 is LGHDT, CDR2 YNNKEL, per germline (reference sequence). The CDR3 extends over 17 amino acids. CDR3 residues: CASSPGTGGHSNQPQHF. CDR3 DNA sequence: TGTGCCAGCAGCCCCGGGACAGGGGGGCATAGCAATCAGCCCCAGCATTTT.

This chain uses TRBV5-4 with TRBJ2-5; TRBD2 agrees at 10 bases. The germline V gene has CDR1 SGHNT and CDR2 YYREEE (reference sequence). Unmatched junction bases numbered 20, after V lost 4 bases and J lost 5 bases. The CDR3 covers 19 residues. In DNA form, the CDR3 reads TGTGCCAGCAGCATTCTGGGACGAGGACCAGCGGGGGGGAACGAGACCCAGTACTTC. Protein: CASSILGRGPAGGNETQYF. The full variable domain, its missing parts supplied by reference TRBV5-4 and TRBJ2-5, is ETGVTQSPTHLIKTRGQQVTLRCSSQSGHNTVSWYQQALGQGPQFIFQYYREEENGRGNFPPRFSGLQFPNYSSELNVNALELDDSALYLCASSILGRGPAGGNETQYFGPGTRLLVL.

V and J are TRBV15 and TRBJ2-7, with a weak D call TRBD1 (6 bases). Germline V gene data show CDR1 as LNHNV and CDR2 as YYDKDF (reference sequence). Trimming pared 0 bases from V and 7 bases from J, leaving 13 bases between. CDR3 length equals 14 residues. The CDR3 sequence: CATSRDRGIGEQYF. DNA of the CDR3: TGTGCCACCAGCAGAGACAGGGGTATAGGGGAGCAGTACTTC. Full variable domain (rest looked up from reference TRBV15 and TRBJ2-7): DAMVIQNPRYQVTQFGKPVTLSCSQTLNHNVMYWYQQKSSQAPKLLFHYYDKDFNNEADTPDNFQSRRPNTSFCFLDIRSPGLGDTAMYLCATSRDRGIGEQYFGPGTRLTVT.

The CDR3 region has the DNA TGTGCCAGCAGTGGGACAGGGAAGACCTACGAGCAGTACTTC. Its translation: CASSGTGKTYEQYF. The chain joins TRBV28 to TRBJ2-7; 9 bases are a match to TRBD1. V shed 5 bases and J 2 bases; nucleotides not matched to a gene: 4. Germline CDR1 and CDR2: MDHEN and SYDVKM. The CDR3 sequence is 14 residues long.

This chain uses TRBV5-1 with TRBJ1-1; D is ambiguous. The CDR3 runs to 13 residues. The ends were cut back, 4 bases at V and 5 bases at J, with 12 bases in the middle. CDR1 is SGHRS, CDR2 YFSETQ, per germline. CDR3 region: CASSRSRETEAFF. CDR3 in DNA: TGCGCCAGCAGCAGAAGTAGGGAGACTGAAGCTTTCTTT.

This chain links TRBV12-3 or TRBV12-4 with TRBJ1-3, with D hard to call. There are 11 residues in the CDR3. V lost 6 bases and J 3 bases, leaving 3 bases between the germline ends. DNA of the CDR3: TGTGCCAGCAGCTTTGGAAACACCATATATTTT. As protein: CASSFGNTIYF.